This section outlines one TCR beta chain sequence together with its context. Its antigen is unknown. Profiling relied on immunoSEQ multiplex PCR, and the TCRdb table lists in-frame clones only, not all of them. The table shows tens of thousands of clones, with approximately 84% occurring only once. This entry is derived from a study of STAT5B mutations in CD4+ large granular lymphocyte leukemia. Looking at the study overall: The CDR3 'QG' motif was associated with a particular HLA allele among healthy donors. The study's findings and limits: Main leukemic clonotypes were patient-specific, but roughly 26% appeared at low frequency elsewhere.

CDR1 MNHEY and CDR2 SMNVEV come from the germline V gene (reference sequence). Trimming shortened V by 4 bases and J by 6 bases, and 17 bases separated the two germline ends. The length of the CDR3 is 15 residues. This TCR was sampled from a human donor in good health. The chain has TRBV27 and TRBJ2-3; weak D call: TRBD2 (6 bases). Sample: CD4+ T cells from blood buffy coats. CDR3 protein: CASSSSAGWGDTQYF. CDR3 nucleotide sequence: TGTGCCAGCAGTTCTTCAGCGGGCTGGGGGGATACGCAGTATTTT.